The source of this TCR beta chain is a study of OX40 agonist ivuxolimab in advanced cancers. Study details: Mean age roughly 65 years, range about 23 to 79; roughly 80% male. Having had anti-PD-1, anti-PD-L1 or anti-CTLA-4 therapy before was allowed, and roughly 40% had some. Findings and limits, study-wide: Relative to CD4+, CD8+ T cells held more expanded clones on average.

The CDR3 is made up of 13 amino acids. Trimming removed 3 bases at V and 9 bases at J, with 11 bases between. Germline CDR1 is SNHLY and CDR2 is FYNNEI. Details on this clone: Its cognate antigen is unknown.

TCRdb's table, derived via immunoSEQ multiplex PCR, lists solely in-frame clones and lacks some. The sample holds 96,000 or so clones; around 80% are singletons and the top ten take roughly 5.2%. Source: CD4+ or CD8+ T cells sorted from blood, taken in a trial of the OX40 agonist ivuxolimab. This sequence originates from an adult with an advanced solid tumor such as melanoma, head and neck, liver or kidney cancer. The genes are TRBV2 and TRBJ2-2, with D perhaps matching TRBD1 or TRBD2 (5 bases each). CDR3 region: CASSDLRDRELFF. CDR3 DNA sequence: TGTGCCAGCAGTGACCTCAGGGACCGGGAGCTGTTTTTT. The full variable domain, rest sourced from reference TRBV2 and TRBJ2-2, is EPEVTQTPSHQVTQMGQEVILRCVPISNHLYFYWYRQILGQKVEFLVSFYNNEISEKSEIFDDQFSVERPDGSNFTLKIRSTKLEDSAMYFCASSDLRDRELFFGEGSRLTVL.